The next 22 T cell receptor beta chains were all read from a single sample in a study of shared clonotypes between healthy human individuals. The repertoire was sequenced with immunoSEQ multiplex PCR; TCRdb's copy has only in-frame clones and lacks some. Here the sample spans 2,100,000 or so clones, 90% to 96% being singletons. Material for sequencing was naive CD4+ T cells sorted from blood. Subset specified: CD45RA+ positively selected. The receptors come from a man younger than 35 in good health.

The J gene is TRBJ2-7, the V gene TRBV5-5, with D unclear. V lost 1 base and J lost 1, with 12 bases in between. The CDR3 is 15 residues long. The germline gives CDR1 SGHKS, CDR2 YYEKEE (reference sequence). In DNA form, the CDR3 reads TGTGCCAGCAGCTTGTCCTTAACCGTTTCCTACGAGCAGTACTTC. Its protein is CASSLSLTVSYEQYF.

Concerning this clone: The germline gene is not matched at one end of the junction; a read error may be the cause. The V gene is TRBV7-7, the J gene TRBJ2-5; no reliable D call. CDR3 length: 17 residues. CDR1 is SSHAT and CDR2 is FNYEAQ in the germline V gene (reference sequence). The chain's CDR3 is CASSLGGGAPAGETQYF. CDR3 nucleotide sequence: TGTGCTAGCAGCTTAGGCGGTGGCGCTCCTGCTGGGGAGACCCAGTACTTC.

This clone was counted once. The rearrangement uses TRBV28 and TRBJ2-1; TRBD1 or TRBD2 may be the D gene (5 bases each). Trimming took 4 bases from V and 0 from J, leaving 7 bases between them. Germline V gene data show CDR1 as MDHEN and CDR2 as SYDVKM. This CDR3 region has 14 residues. CDR3: CASSWGFSYNEQFF. The CDR3 bases are TGTGCCAGCAGTTGGGGGTTCTCCTACAATGAGCAGTTCTTC.

V and J are TRBV7-9 and TRBJ1-1; no reliable D call. CDR1 is SEHNR, CDR2 FQNEAQ, per germline (reference sequence). This CDR3 region has 17 residues. V gave up 1 base and J gave up 0 bases, with 15 bases separating them. The chain's CDR3 is CASSLVQSSIMNTEAFF. DNA of the CDR3: TGTGCCAGCAGCTTAGTTCAGTCTTCGATTATGAACACTGAAGCTTTCTTT.

V and J are TRBV6-1 and TRBJ2-3, with 9 positions matching TRBD2. The germline gives CDR1 MNHNS, CDR2 SASEGT. The CDR3 totals 14 residues. Trimming took 8 bases from V and 7 from J; bases not matched to a gene: 10. The CDR3 spells CASGLAGIRNTQYF. CDR3 DNA sequence: TGTGCCAGCGGGCTAGCGGGAATCCGAAATACGCAGTATTTT.

A single count supports this clone. The chain couples TRBV6-1 to TRBJ1-4; D remains ambiguous. CDR1 is MNHNS, CDR2 SASEGT, per germline. This CDR3 spans 15 amino acids. V dropped 4 bases and J dropped 3 bases, with 12 bases sitting between them. The CDR3 loop reads CASSVGSRPNEKLFF. CDR3 sequence (DNA): TGTGCCAGCAGTGTAGGGTCTAGGCCTAATGAAAAACTGTTTTTT.

The chain joins TRBV7-2 to TRBJ2-7, with 10 bases matching TRBD2. The CDR3 covers 16 residues. In germline, CDR1 is SGHTA, CDR2 FQGNSA. Losses at the gene ends were 6 bases for V and 4 bases for J; bases not matched to a gene: 12. The CDR3 DNA sequence: TGTGCCAGCAGGAAACTAGCGGGATTCGGGGAGTACGAGCAGTACTTC. As protein: CASRKLAGFGEYEQYF.

The V gene is TRBV6-5, the J gene TRBJ1-3, with D perhaps matching TRBD1 (5 bases). V gave up 5 bases and J gave up 8 bases, with 16 bases separating them. Per germline, CDR1 MNHEY and CDR2 SVGAGI. This CDR3 has 14 residues. Here the CDR3 DNA reads TGTGCCAGCAGTGCCGTGGGACCCCGGGACACCATATATTTT. Translation gives CASSAVGPRDTIYF.

This clone appeared a few times. This chain connects TRBV18 to TRBJ1-1; D possibly corresponds to TRBD1 (5 bases). Trimming left V 4 bases short and J 1 base short, with 7 bases between. CDR1 KGHSH and CDR2 LQKENI come from the germline V gene. The CDR3 is made up of 13 amino acids. CDR3 sequence reads: CASSQDKNTEAFF. Written as DNA, the CDR3 is TGTGCCAGCTCACAGGACAAGAACACTGAAGCTTTCTTT.

The chain joins TRBV27 to TRBJ2-6; weak D call: TRBD1 (6 bases). The CDR3 extends over 16 amino acids. CDR1 is MNHEY and CDR2 is SMNVEV in the germline V gene (reference sequence). The V end lost 6 bases, the J end lost 0 bases, and 12 bases lay between the germline ends. DNA of the CDR3: TGTGCCAGCAGGAGGGACACTAGCTCTGGGGCCAACGTCCTGACTTTC. Its translation is CASRRDTSSGANVLTF.

The chain couples TRBV5-1 to TRBJ1-2; D is uncertain. CDR3 length equals 13 residues. Germline V gives CDR1 SGHRS, CDR2 YFSETQ. V was clipped by 5 bases and J by 3 bases, with 11 bases between them. CDR3: CASSEALHYGYTF. CDR3 in DNA: TGCGCCAGCAGTGAAGCCCTGCACTATGGCTACACCTTC.

V usage is TRBV29-1 and J usage is TRBJ2-1; 10 nucleotides match TRBD2. Germline V CDR1 and CDR2: SQVTM, ANQGSEA. V trimming: 4 bases; J trimming: 9 bases; junction bases outside the gene matches: 15. The CDR3 has 16 residues. The CDR3 region is CSVASAGTSVVAEQFF. The CDR3, as DNA: TGCAGCGTTGCTAGCGCCGGGACTAGCGTGGTAGCTGAGCAGTTCTTC.

The genes are TRBV5-4 and TRBJ1-6; D may be TRBD1 (5 bases). This CDR3 has 17 residues. Germline CDR1 reads SGHNT; CDR2 reads YYREEE (reference sequence). The V end was cut by 3 bases, the J end by 1 base, with 14 bases between. Here the CDR3 DNA reads TGTGCCAGCAGCTCCGACAGCAGCTCATCCTATAATTCACCCCTCCACTTT. This codes for CASSSDSSSSYNSPLHF.

The genes are TRBV7-9 and TRBJ1-1; TRBD1 is a possible D gene (5 bases). The CDR3 is 16 amino acids. Between the trimmed V and J ends, which lost 4 bases and 1 base, there was a span of 16 bases. Germline V CDR1 and CDR2: SEHNR, FQNEAQ (reference sequence). CDR3 sequence: CASSSPGPRTNTEAFF. The CDR3 coding sequence is TGTGCCAGCAGCTCCCCGGGACCGAGGACGAACACTGAAGCTTTCTTT.

Concerning this clone itself: This sample includes further DNA sequences coding for the same CDR3. The chain links TRBV6-5 to TRBJ1-2; 10 bases align to TRBD1. V lost 0 bases to trimming and J lost 3 bases; unmatched junction nucleotides: 1. CDR1 is MNHEY and CDR2 is SVGAGI in the germline V gene. This CDR3 has 15 amino acids. The CDR3 sequence: CASSYSTGGDYGYTF. Here the CDR3 DNA reads TGTGCCAGCAGTTACTCGACAGGGGGCGACTATGGCTACACCTTC.

J is TRBJ2-1 and V is TRBV5-1, with TRBD1 matching over 9 bases. The CDR3 runs to 15 residues. Per the germline V gene, CDR1 is SGHRS and CDR2 is YFSETQ. Trimming removed 4 bases from V and 4 bases from J; junction bases left unmatched: 6. The CDR3 nucleotides read TGCGCCAGCAGCACGGGACAGGGAACGTACAATGAGCAGTTCTTC. Translating gives CASSTGQGTYNEQFF.

The chain carries TRBV5-6 and TRBJ1-2, with 7 bases lining up with TRBD1. The V gene's germline CDR1 is SGHDT and CDR2 YYEEEE. The CDR3 runs to 14 residues. V trimming: 6 bases; J trimming: 6 bases; junction bases outside the gene matches: 11. CDR3 protein: CASTYAAGGNGYTF. The CDR3, as DNA: TGTGCCAGCACCTACGCCGCAGGGGGGAATGGCTACACCTTC. The complete variable domain, with remaining parts taken from reference TRBV5-6 and TRBJ1-2, reads DAGVTQSPTHLIKTRGQQVTLRCSPKSGHDTVSWYQQALGQGPQFIFQYYEEEERQRGNFPDRFSGHQFPNYSSELNVNALLLGDSALYLCASTYAAGGNGYTFGSGTRLTVV.

As to this clone: Within the sample, other DNA sequences also encode this same CDR3. This chain uses TRBV18 with TRBJ2-2; the match to TRBD1 covers 8 bases. The V gene's germline CDR1 is KGHSH and CDR2 LQKENI. V dropped 3 bases and J dropped 1; count of bases not matched to a gene: 1. The CDR3 spans 15 residues. This CDR3 reads CASSPGQVNTGELFF. CDR3 nucleotide sequence: TGTGCCAGCTCACCGGGACAGGTGAACACCGGGGAGCTGTTTTTT. Together with reference TRBV18 and TRBJ2-2, the CDR3 gives the full variable domain: NAGVMQNPRHLVRRRGQEARLRCSPMKGHSHVYWYRQLPEEGLKFMVYLQKENIIDESGMPKERFSAEFPKEGPSILRIQQVVRGDSAAYFCASSPGQVNTGELFFGEGSRLTVL.

The table lists this clone with a count of one. The V call is TRBV27, the J call TRBJ2-3; D is undetermined. CDR1 is MNHEY and CDR2 is SMNVEV in the germline V gene (reference sequence). The CDR3 covers 10 residues. With 10 bases removed from V and 2 bases from J, the gap between germline ends came to 4 bases. CDR3 in DNA: TGTGCCATCTACACAGATACGCAGTATTTT. This gives the protein CAIYTDTQYF.

The chain uses TRBV30 and TRBJ1-4, with 8 bases fitting TRBD1. V shed 3 bases, J shed 5 bases, and the junction held 14 bases outside the gene matches. This CDR3 spans 17 amino acids. Looked up from germline, CDR1 is GTSNPN and CDR2 is SVGIG (reference sequence). The CDR3 loop reads CAWSEGGRGRPNEKLFF. DNA of the CDR3: TGTGCCTGGAGCGAGGGGGGCAGGGGGCGTCCGAATGAAAAACTGTTTTTT.

The V call is TRBV9, the J call TRBJ2-2; 9 positions match TRBD1. The CDR3 consists of 16 residues. The V segment lost 5 bases and the J segment 7 bases; nucleotides outside the gene matches: 12. CDR1 SGDLS and CDR2 YYNGEE come from the germline V gene. The CDR3 reads CASSARPGQGFGELFF. Here the CDR3 DNA reads TGTGCCAGCAGTGCCAGACCGGGACAGGGTTTCGGGGAGCTGTTTTTT. Drawing the rest from reference TRBV9 and TRBJ2-2, the complete variable domain is DSGVTQTPKHLITATGQRVTLRCSPRSGDLSVYWYQQSLDQGLQFLIQYYNGEERAKGNILERFSAQQFPDLHSELNLSSLELGDSALYFCASSARPGQGFGELFFGEGSRLTVL.

This clone was detected a few times. The rearrangement uses TRBV7-9 and TRBJ1-6; 9 positions agree with TRBD1. The CDR3 is 12 amino acids. V was clipped by 1 base and J by 17 bases; unmatched bases: 3. CDR1 and CDR2 (germline): SEHNR, FQNEAQ (reference sequence). The CDR3 is CASSLGDRVFHF. In nucleotides, the CDR3 is TGTGCCAGCAGCTTAGGGGACAGGGTGTTCCACTTT.